This T cell receptor beta chain was captured in a study of T cells after yellow fever vaccination. The study, taken as a whole, reports: By day 5 rather than day 15, the secondary response had peaked, though it was weaker. Clonotypes shared by both compartments, CD4 and CD8, made up a small share.

This clonotype showed up just a few times. As yet, its antigen is unknown. TCRdb fed the 5' RACE reads into MiXCR, producing one record per CDR3 protein. The profile covers some 120,000 distinct CDR3 sequences, with approximately 16% appearing a single time and roughly 44% taken by the ten largest. Trimming removed 5 bases at V and 2 bases at J, with 7 bases between. Germline-derived CDR1 and CDR2 are MNHEY and SMNVEV (reference sequence). This CDR3 is 13 amino acids long. This specimen consisted of CD8+ T cells sorted from PBMCs, obtained 5 days after the yellow fever booster vaccination. This TCR derives from a man between 18 and 35 years old who received the YFV17D yellow fever vaccine. The gene calls are TRBV27 and TRBJ2-1; the D is unclear. The CDR3 DNA sequence: TGTGCCAGCAGTATTGGGGCCTACAATGAGCAGTTCTTC. The encoded protein is CASSIGAYNEQFF.